There are a few counts of the clone carrying this T cell receptor (beta chain). What it binds is unknown. This sample was included in a study of beta chain features in type 1 diabetes. The sequenced template was cDNA made from the entire isolated RNA. Approximately 3.7 million reads per sample on average were obtained from naive, central memory and regulatory T cell samples. Sequencing used immunoSEQ multiplex PCR; TCRdb keeps in-frame clones, though not all of them. The table records more than 140,000 clones, 9% to 10% of them present only once. General study results and limits: When VDJ junctions were examined, type 1 diabetes patients showed fewer insertions and more deletions.

Per donor, one heparinised blood draw averaged about 100 mL. V was trimmed by 5 bases and J by 7 bases, leaving 11 bases between them. This CDR3 has 12 amino acids. CDR1 MNHEY and CDR2 SVGAGI come from the germline V gene. The rearrangement uses TRBV6-5 and TRBJ1-2, with unresolved D. Sequencing was carried out using central memory CD4+ T cells from blood. The sequence was obtained from a woman between 40 and 50 years old in good health. Here the CDR3 reads CASSPVFGGYTF. In DNA form, the CDR3 reads TGTGCCAGCAGTCCCGTATTCGGTGGCTACACCTTC.